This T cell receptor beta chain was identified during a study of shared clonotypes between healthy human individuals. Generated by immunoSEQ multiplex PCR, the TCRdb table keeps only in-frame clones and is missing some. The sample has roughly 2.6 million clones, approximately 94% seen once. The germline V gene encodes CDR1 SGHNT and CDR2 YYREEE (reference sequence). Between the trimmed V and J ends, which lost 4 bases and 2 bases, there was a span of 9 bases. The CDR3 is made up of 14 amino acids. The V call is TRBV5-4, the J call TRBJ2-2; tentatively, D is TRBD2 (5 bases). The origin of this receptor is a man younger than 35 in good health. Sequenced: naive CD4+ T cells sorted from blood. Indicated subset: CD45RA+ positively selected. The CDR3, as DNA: TGTGCCAGCAGCATCGGACTCAACACCGGGGAGCTGTTTTTT. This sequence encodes CASSIGLNTGELFF.